This entry concerns a single T cell receptor (beta chain). This clone has a single count. Its specific antigen is unknown. The record has no base qualities; no much larger clone is one base away. This sample stems from a study of a mutant IDH1 vaccine in newly diagnosed glioma (dated by TCRdb to the early 2020s). As for the study more broadly: Across visits V03 through V10, patients got a total of eight vaccinations, given in weeks 1, 3, 5, 7, 11, 15, 19 and 23. Vaccination began 4-6 weeks after radiotherapy alone, or alongside temozolomide cycles in the chemotherapy-containing groups. The approximately 30 treated patients were approximately 62% male and around 38% female, with a mean age of roughly 40 years. Prior to enrollment, standard therapy consisting of radiotherapy alone, temozolomide alone, or radiochemotherapy with temozolomide had been administered to patients, with the combination being received by most patients. Peripheral blood was drawn at six visits: V03 (baseline), V05, V07, V10, V12 and V13. Longitudinal TCRB deep sequencing was done for 25 treated patients, wherever samples were available for exploratory analyses. What the work shows at the level of the full study, not this receptor alone: Pseudoprogression appeared unrelated to alterations in the top peripheral T cell clonotypes detected by TCRB sequencing. Across multiple MHC alleles, vaccine-induced immune responses were seen in more than 90% of patients. The authors stated that sample limitations prevented analyses of patient blood samples from being reproduced. Selection of PBMC samples for TCRB deep sequencing was based on availability.

The time point label here, explained by the study, means: week 11, during vaccination. Each vaccine dose, consisting of 300 ug of a 20-mer mutant IDH1 peptide in Montanide, was administered subcutaneously with topical imiquimod. Newly diagnosed WHO grade 3 or 4 IDH1-mutant astrocytomas showing loss of nuclear ATRX were present in the donors. The samples were drawn from NOA16, a multicentre, single-arm, open-label phase I trial in Germany that tested a mutant IDH1 peptide vaccine in humans for the first time. Genomic DNA for TCRB sequencing was extracted from EDTA blood using the DNeasy Blood and Tissue Kit. CDR1 MNHEY and CDR2 SMNVEV are derived from the germline V gene (reference sequence). The CDR3 measures 14 amino acids from cysteine to phenylalanine. The kept DNA is CDR3 alone, 42 bases in frame from the first base. The germline V and J ends show losses of 5 bases and 2 bases respectively, and no gene match explains 5 bases of the junction.

Library creation used the immunoSEQ multiplex PCR assay. The hsTCRB Kit was used according to the manufacturer's protocol to amplify rearranged TCR beta chain sequences. TCRB libraries were sequenced on an Illumina MiSeq. The paper's processing steps were these. Demultiplexing, trimming and gene mapping were performed with the kit vendor's proprietary platform. As stored in TCRdb, this immuneACCESS dataset retains in-frame rearrangements with V and J assigned. A fraction of the clones does not appear; measured against another copy, unresolved V genes explain less than half of the discrepancy, and the remainder lacks a known reason. V and J calls and clone size are copied from that table; D and trimming were computed from the DNA. The table for this sample lists roughly 130,000 clones; roughly 75% of them were counted only once. Jointly, the top ten make up 5% to 6% of the sample.

The chain uses TRBV27 and TRBJ2-7, and 8 bases in between align with TRBD1. The clonotype originates from a man between 35 and 55 years old with glioma. The input for sequencing was PBMCs, taken from a glioma patient whose treatment included an IDH1 peptide vaccine. CDR3 reads: CASSRGTGPYEQYF. The sequenced DNA: TGTGCCAGCAGTCGCGGGACAGGTCCCTACGAGCAGTACTTC.